This T cell receptor beta chain is from a study of vaccination effects on CD4 cells after COVID-19. Before sequencing, viral peptide pools were used by the ViraFEST assay to expand antigen-specific CD4+ T cells. Subsequent to a culture period of under twelve days, CD4+ T cells were isolated. Prior SARS-CoV-2 infection was absent in the vaccine recipients, as shown by negative nucleocapsid antibodies. It was with about 10 IU/ml IL-2 and approximately 10 ug/ml peptides that under 2.5 million PBMC per well were cultured. Half-medium exchanges with IL-2 medium took place on days 3 and 7. V lost 3 bases to trimming and J lost 2 bases; unmatched junction nucleotides: 7. CDR3 length equals 16 residues. Germline CDR1 and CDR2: LGHNA and YSLEER. In the case of this clone: Antigen: not known.

Clones were read by immunoSEQ multiplex PCR, and TCRdb kept only the in-frame ones, dropping some. The table lists around 68,000 clones, roughly 80% of them singletons. The V gene is TRBV4-3, the J gene TRBJ2-3; TRBD2 matches at 8 bases. The starting material was CD4+ T cells from PBMCs cultured with SARS-CoV-2 spike peptides, obtained before COVID-19 vaccination. The clonotype comes from a human donor who received a COVID-19 vaccine. CDR3 coding DNA: TGCGCCAGCAGCCACGGACTAGCTGGGCCCACAGATACGCAGTATTTT. Its translation: CASSHGLAGPTDTQYF.